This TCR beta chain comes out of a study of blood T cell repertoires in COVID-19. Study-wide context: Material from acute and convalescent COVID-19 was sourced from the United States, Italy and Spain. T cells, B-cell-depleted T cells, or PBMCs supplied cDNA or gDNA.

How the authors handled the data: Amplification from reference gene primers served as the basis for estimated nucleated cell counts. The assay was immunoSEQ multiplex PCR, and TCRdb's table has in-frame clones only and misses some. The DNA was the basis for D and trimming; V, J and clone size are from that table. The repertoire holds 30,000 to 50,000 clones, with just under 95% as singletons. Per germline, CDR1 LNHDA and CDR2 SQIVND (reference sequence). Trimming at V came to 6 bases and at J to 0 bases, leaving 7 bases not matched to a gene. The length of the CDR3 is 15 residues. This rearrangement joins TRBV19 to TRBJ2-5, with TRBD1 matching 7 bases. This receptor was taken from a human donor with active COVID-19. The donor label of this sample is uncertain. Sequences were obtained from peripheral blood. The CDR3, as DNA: TGTGCCAGTAGGGGTCAGGACAGGTACCAAGAGACCCAGTACTTC. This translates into CASRGQDRYQETQYF.